The subject of this entry is one TCR beta chain. The antigen remains undetermined. The entry originates in a study of OX40 agonist ivuxolimab in advanced cancers. About the study: Cohort: roughly 80% men, mean age about 60, aged about 20 to 90. Findings and limits, study-wide: Clonal expansion was among the lowest in partial responders at 0.1-3.0 mg/kg, especially CD8+.

Exclusion of a patient followed from autoimmune disease history or systemic immunosuppression. Germline assignment: CDR1 MDHEN and CDR2 SYDVKM. CDR3 length: 17 residues. V was trimmed by 5 bases and J by 0 bases, leaving 17 bases between them. TCRdb's copy holds only in-frame clones and misses some; the assay was immunoSEQ multiplex PCR. The table lists tens of thousands of clones, 94% of them singletons. The specimen was CD4+ or CD8+ T cells sorted from blood, collected in a trial of the OX40 agonist ivuxolimab. This chain connects TRBV28 to TRBJ2-4; D possibly uses TRBD1 or TRBD2 (7 bases each). The sequence derives from an adult with an advanced solid tumor such as melanoma, head and neck, liver or kidney cancer. The CDR3 here is CASSRLRGGIAKNIQYF. CDR3 bases: TGTGCCAGCAGTAGACTCAGGGGGGGCATAGCCAAAAACATTCAGTACTTC.